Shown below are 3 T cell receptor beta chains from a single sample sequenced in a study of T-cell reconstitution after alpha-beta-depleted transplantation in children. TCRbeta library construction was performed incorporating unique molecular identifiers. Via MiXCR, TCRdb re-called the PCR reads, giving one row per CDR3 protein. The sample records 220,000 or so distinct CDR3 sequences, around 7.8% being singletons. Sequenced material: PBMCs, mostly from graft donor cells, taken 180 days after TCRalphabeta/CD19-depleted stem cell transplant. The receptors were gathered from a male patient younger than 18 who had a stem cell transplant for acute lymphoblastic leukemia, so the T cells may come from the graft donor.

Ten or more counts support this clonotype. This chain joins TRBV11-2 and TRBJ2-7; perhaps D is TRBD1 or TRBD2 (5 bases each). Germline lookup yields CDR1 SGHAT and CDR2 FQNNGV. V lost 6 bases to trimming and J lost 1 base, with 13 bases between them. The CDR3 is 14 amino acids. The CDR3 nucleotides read TGTGCCAGCAGTTGGGACCCGGCTTCCTACGAGCAGTACTTC. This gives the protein CASSWDPASYEQYF.

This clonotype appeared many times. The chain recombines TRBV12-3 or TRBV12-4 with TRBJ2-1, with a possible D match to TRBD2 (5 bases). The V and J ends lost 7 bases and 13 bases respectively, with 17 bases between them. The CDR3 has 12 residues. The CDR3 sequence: CASNSSREQQFF. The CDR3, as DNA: TGTGCCAGCAACTCCTCCCGGGAACAACAGTTCTTC.

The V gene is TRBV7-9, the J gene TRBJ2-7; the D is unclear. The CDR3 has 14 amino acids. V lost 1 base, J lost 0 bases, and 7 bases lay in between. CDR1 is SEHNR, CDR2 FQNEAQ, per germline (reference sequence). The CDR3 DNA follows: TGTGCCAGCAGCTTAGTGCGGAGCTCCTACGAGCAGTACTTC. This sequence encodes CASSLVRSSYEQYF.